This T cell receptor beta chain was recovered during a study of blood T cell repertoires in COVID-19. Study details: Some COVID-19 samples were acute and others convalescent; all came from the United States, Italy and Spain. Sources were T cells, B-cell-depleted T cells, or PBMCs; the material itself was cDNA or gDNA.

This clone has a handful of counts. Profiled with immunoSEQ multiplex PCR; TCRdb holds only in-frame clones, not every one. Of 95,000 to 100,000 clones listed, almost 85% are singletons. Germline CDR1 is MNHEY and CDR2 is SMNVEV (reference sequence). The CDR3 is 14 amino acids. V lost 8 bases to trimming and J lost 5 bases; unmatched junction nucleotides: 11. The TCR comes from a man aged 70-80 years with acute or convalescent COVID-19. The material sequenced was peripheral blood. This chain connects TRBV27 to TRBJ1-2; 7 positions agree with TRBD1. The CDR3 is CASQPTGVGYGYTF. The CDR3, as DNA: TGTGCCAGCCAACCAACAGGGGTGGGATATGGCTACACCTTC.